A selection of T cell receptor beta chains follows, all from one sample in a study of blood T cell repertoires in COVID-19. Sequencing used immunoSEQ multiplex PCR; TCRdb keeps in-frame clones, though not all of them. The sample carries approximately 54,000 clones, around 81% recorded once. The sequenced sample was peripheral blood. All receptors come from a woman aged 55-70 years with acute or convalescent COVID-19. Each CDR3 is given with its conserved first and last residue. A D gene is named only where the DNA matches it firmly. The size entry is marked missing in some rows and otherwise reads once, few, many or a size class.

V gene,D gene,J gene,clone size,CDR3 DNA,CDR3 protein
TRBV27,TRBD1,TRBJ1-1,NA,TGTGCCAGCAGTTTTTCCGGGGACAGCACCTCTTGGAACACTGAAGCTTTCTTT,CASSFSGDSTSWNTEAFF
TRBV7-9,NA,TRBJ2-7,NA,TGTGCCAGCGTCGGAGGGATAACCTACGAGCAGTACTTC,CASVGGITYEQYF
TRBV24-1,NA,TRBJ2-7,few,TGTGCCACCAGTGATGTAGGGGTCGAGCAGTACTTC,CATSDVGVEQYF
TRBV29-1,TRBD1,TRBJ1-2,NA,TGCAGCGTTGATATCGGGCTAGTGGACGATCCTGGGACAGGAGTACCCTATGGCTACACCTTC,CSVDIGLVDDPGTGVPYGYTF
TRBV12-3/TRBV12-4,NA,TRBJ1-2,NA,TGTGCCAGCAGCTCAGGGTCCCTCACCTTC,CASSSGSLTF
TRBV12-3/TRBV12-4,NA,TRBJ2-3,NA,TGTGCCAGCCGGAAACAGTACACAGATACGCAGTATTTT,CASRKQYTDTQYF
TRBV3-1/TRBV3-2,NA,TRBJ2-7,NA,TGTGCCAGCAGCCTGTCCGGGTCCTACGAGCAGTACTTC,CASSLSGSYEQYF
TRBV6-6,TRBD1,TRBJ1-5,NA,TGTGCCAGCAGCTCCACCGAAGACAGGGCCAATCAGCCCCAGCATTTT,CASSSTEDRANQPQHF
TRBV6-5,TRBD1,TRBJ1-2,NA,TGTGCCAGCAGTACCAGGGACAGGGCAAGTTATGGCTACACCTTC,CASSTRDRASYGYTF
TRBV14,NA,TRBJ2-1,NA,TGTGCCAGCAGCCAAGATCCGGGAGTCGGGAACAATGAGCAGTTCTTC,CASSQDPGVGNNEQFF
TRBV5-6,TRBD1,TRBJ1-1,NA,TGTGCCAGCAGCCCCTTCAGGGGGAGCACTGAAGCTTTCTTT,CASSPFRGSTEAFF
TRBV21-1,NA,TRBJ2-7,NA,TGTGCCAGCAGCAAAGTCCCTCCAGCTAGCTCCTACGAGCAGTACTTC,CASSKVPPASSYEQYF
TRBV9,TRBD1,TRBJ2-5,once,TGTGCCAGCAGCGCAACAGGTCAGGGGGCTGAAGAGACCCAGTACTTC,CASSATGQGAEETQYF
TRBV3-1/TRBV3-2,NA,TRBJ2-7,NA,TGTGCCAGCAGCTCCCTAGACGGGTCCGACGAGCAGTACTTC,CASSSLDGSDEQYF
TRBV9,TRBD1,TRBJ1-6,NA,TGTGCCAGCAGCGGATTGGGACAGGGAAATTCACCCCTCCACTTT,CASSGLGQGNSPLHF
TRBV21-1,NA,TRBJ1-1,few,TGTGCCAGCAGCCCCCGGGGACAGGGAAGGACTGAAGCTTTCTTT,CASSPRGQGRTEAFF
TRBV15,TRBD2,TRBJ2-7,NA,TGTGCCACCAGCAGAGACGGGGGAGCGGGGGTCAACGAGCAGTACTTC,CATSRDGGAGVNEQYF
TRBV9,NA,TRBJ1-5,NA,TGTGCCAGCAGCCAGGAGGGAAGCAATCAGCCCCAGCATTTT,CASSQEGSNQPQHF
TRBV6-6,TRBD1,TRBJ2-7,NA,TGTGCCAGCAGTTACACAGGGGGCGAGCAGTACTTC,CASSYTGGEQYF
TRBV19,TRBD2,TRBJ2-1,NA,TGTGCCAGTAGTATTGAGGTAGCGGGATACAATGAGCAGTTCTTC,CASSIEVAGYNEQFF
TRBV28,TRBD1,TRBJ1-5,NA,TGTGCCAGCACCCTCCGGGACAGTAGCAATCAGCCCCAGCATTTT,CASTLRDSSNQPQHF
TRBV28,NA,TRBJ1-6,few,TGTGCCAGCAGTTTACCGACAGGAGATAATTCACCCCTCCACTTT,CASSLPTGDNSPLHF
TRBV9,TRBD1,TRBJ1-5,NA,TGTGCCAGCAGCAAAGGAACAGGGGTGAGTCAGCCCCAGCATTTT,CASSKGTGVSQPQHF
TRBV6-5,TRBD1,TRBJ1-6,NA,TGTGCCAGCACCCTTAGTGACAGGGCATATTCACCCCTCCACTTT,CASTLSDRAYSPLHF
TRBV6-5,NA,TRBJ1-4,NA,TGTGCCAGCAGTTATACAGGGATGGGGGAAAAACTGTTTTTT,CASSYTGMGEKLFF
TRBV12-3/TRBV12-4,TRBD1,TRBJ1-4,NA,TGTGCCAGCAGTCAATCGGGACAGGAAAAACTGTTTTTT,CASSQSGQEKLFF
TRBV30,TRBD1,TRBJ2-6,once,TGTGCCTGGAGGGCCGGGACAGGGGCTCGGAGGGCCAACGTCCTGACTTTC,CAWRAGTGARRANVLTF
TRBV5-4,NA,TRBJ1-2,NA,TGTGCCAGCAGCTTGGGAGATGGAGGGGCGCGAGCTAACTATGGCTACACCTTC,CASSLGDGGARANYGYTF